This T cell receptor beta chain was recorded in a study of blood T cell repertoires in COVID-19. Study as a whole: Specimens from acute and convalescent COVID-19 originated in the United States, Italy and Spain.

The V gene's germline CDR1 is MNHNY and CDR2 SVGAGI (reference sequence). Trimming stripped 2 bases from V and 4 bases from J, with 7 bases between. CDR3 length: 13 amino acids. As handled by the study authors: Counts of nucleated cells, estimated from reference gene primer amplification, were obtained. The data were produced by immunoSEQ multiplex PCR, yet TCRdb's version contains in-frame clones alone and is incomplete. V, J and clone size reflect that table, while D and trimming were determined from the DNA. The sample has 200,000 or so clones, roughly 80% seen once. Participants' own reports of clinical history determined their cohort assignment. The study counted Cohort 3 donors as recovered given two negative PCRs, clearance, or symptom resolution.

The receptor's source is a man aged 35-49 years who had recovered from COVID-19. What was sequenced was PBMCs or T cells enriched from blood (not recorded which). The chain employs TRBV6-6 and TRBJ2-3; D possibly corresponds to TRBD2 (6 bases). The CDR3 nucleotides read TGTGCCAGCAGTTACGGGGGGTCAGATACGCAGTATTTT. This codes for CASSYGGSDTQYF.